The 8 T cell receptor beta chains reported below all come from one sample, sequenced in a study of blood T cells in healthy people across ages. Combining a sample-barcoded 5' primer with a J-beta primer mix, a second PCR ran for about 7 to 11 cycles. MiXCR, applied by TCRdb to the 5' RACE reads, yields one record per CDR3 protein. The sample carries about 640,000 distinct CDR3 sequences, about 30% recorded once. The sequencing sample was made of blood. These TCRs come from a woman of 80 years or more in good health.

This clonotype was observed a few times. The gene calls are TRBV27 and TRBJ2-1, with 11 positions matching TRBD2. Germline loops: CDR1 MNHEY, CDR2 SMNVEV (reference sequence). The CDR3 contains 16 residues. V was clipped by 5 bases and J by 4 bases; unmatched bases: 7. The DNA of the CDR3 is TGTGCCAGCAGTCAAGTAGCGGGAGGGCCATACAATGAGCAGTTCTTC. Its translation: CASSQVAGGPYNEQFF.

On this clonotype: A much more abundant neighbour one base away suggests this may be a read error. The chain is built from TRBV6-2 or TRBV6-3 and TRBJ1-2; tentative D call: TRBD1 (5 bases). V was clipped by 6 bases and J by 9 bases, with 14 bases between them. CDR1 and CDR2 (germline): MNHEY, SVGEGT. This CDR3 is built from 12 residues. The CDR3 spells CASSPNRGSYTF. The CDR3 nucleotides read TGTGCCAGCAGCCCTAATAGGGGAAGCTACACCTTC.

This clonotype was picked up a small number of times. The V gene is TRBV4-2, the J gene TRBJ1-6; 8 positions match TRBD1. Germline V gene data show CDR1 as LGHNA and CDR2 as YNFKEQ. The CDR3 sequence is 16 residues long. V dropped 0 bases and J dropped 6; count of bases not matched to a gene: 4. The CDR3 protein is CASSQDPTGVNSPLHF. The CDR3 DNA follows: TGTGCCAGCAGCCAAGACCCGACAGGGGTTAATTCACCCCTCCACTTT.

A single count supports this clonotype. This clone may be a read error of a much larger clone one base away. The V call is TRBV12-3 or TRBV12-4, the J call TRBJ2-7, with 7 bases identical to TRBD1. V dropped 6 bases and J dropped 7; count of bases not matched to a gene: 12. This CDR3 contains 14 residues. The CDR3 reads CASRGQSSYNEQYF. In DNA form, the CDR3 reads TGTGCCAGCAGGGGACAGAGCTCCTACAATGAGCAGTACTTC.

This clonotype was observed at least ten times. CDR3 DNA sequence: TGCAGTGCTAGATTCCGACAGGCCTATGGCTACACCTTC. Amino acid sequence: CSARFRQAYGYTF. This chain uses TRBV20-1 with TRBJ1-2; D perhaps matches TRBD1 (6 bases). The germline V and J ends were trimmed by 2 bases and 4 bases, with 11 bases remaining between them. The germline V gene encodes CDR1 DFQATT and CDR2 SNEGSKA (reference sequence). The CDR3 length is 13 residues.

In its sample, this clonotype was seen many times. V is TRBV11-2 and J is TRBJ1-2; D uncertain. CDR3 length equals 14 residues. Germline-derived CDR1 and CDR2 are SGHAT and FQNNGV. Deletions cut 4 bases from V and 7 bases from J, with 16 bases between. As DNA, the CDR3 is TGTGCCAGCAGCTCGGGAGGAGAAGGCGGTGGCTACACCTTC. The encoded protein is CASSSGGEGGGYTF.

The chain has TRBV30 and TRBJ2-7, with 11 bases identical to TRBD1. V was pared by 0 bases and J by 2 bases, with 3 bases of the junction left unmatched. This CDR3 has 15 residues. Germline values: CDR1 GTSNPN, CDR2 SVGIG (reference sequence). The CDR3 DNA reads TGTGCCTGGAGTGTACTGGGACAGGGGGCCTACGAGCAGTACTTC. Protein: CAWSVLGQGAYEQYF.

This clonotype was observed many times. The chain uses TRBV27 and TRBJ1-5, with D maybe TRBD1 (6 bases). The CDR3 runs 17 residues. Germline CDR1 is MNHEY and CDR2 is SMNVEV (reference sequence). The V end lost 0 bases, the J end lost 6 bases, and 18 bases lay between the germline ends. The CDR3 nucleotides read TGTGCCAGCAGTTTATCAGGGGGTACCGGAGTTATTCAGCCCCAGCATTTT. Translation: CASSLSGGTGVIQPQHF.